A selection of T cell receptor beta chains follows, all from one sample in a study of T cell responses to AZD1222 COVID-19 vaccine. Clones were read by immunoSEQ multiplex PCR, and TCRdb kept only the in-frame ones, dropping some. The table lists about 160,000 clones, 88% of them singletons, with more than 5% in the top ten. The sample consisted of peripheral blood, taken on day 0 of AZD1222 vaccination. Every receptor here comes from an adult in good health. The CDR3 runs from the conserved cysteine through the conserved F or W. The D gene is left open where the match is weak. Some rows mark clone size as missing; the rest say once, few, many or name a class of expanded clone.

J | D | size | V | CDR3 | DNA
TRBJ1-1 | NA | few | TRBV28 | CAIQRDTEAFF | TGTGCCATCCAAAGGGACACTGAAGCTTTCTTT
TRBJ1-2 | NA | NA | TRBV29-1 | CSVRSVRGGTYGYTF | TGCAGCGTCCGCTCCGTTCGTGGAGGGACCTATGGCTACACCTTC
TRBJ1-5 | NA | NA | TRBV27 | CASSVWGQPQHF | TGTGCCAGCAGCGTCTGGGGTCAGCCCCAGCATTTT
TRBJ2-7 | TRBD2 | NA | TRBV13 | CASSLGASGGFYEQYF | TGTGCCAGCAGCTTAGGGGCTAGCGGGGGGTTCTACGAGCAGTACTTC
TRBJ1-1 | NA | NA | TRBV30 | CAWSLQNTEAFF | TGTGCCTGGAGTTTGCAGAACACTGAAGCTTTCTTT
TRBJ1-2 | NA | NA | TRBV19 | CASSISENRGYTF | TGTGCCAGTAGTATTAGCGAAAACAGAGGCTACACCTTC
TRBJ1-3 | NA | once | TRBV7-2 | CASSLVGDYKGNTIYF | TGTGCCAGCAGCTTAGTGGGGGACTACAAGGGAAACACCATATATTTT
TRBJ1-4 | NA | NA | TRBV7-9 | CASSLRPAMGTNEKLFF | TGTGCCAGCAGCTTACGTCCGGCGATGGGAACTAATGAAAAACTGTTTTTT
TRBJ1-2 | NA | NA | TRBV6-5 | CASSYSPGGGYGYTF | TGTGCCAGCAGTTACTCCCCCGGGGGCGGCTATGGCTACACCTTC
TRBJ2-1 | NA | NA | TRBV12-5 | CASGTNNEQFF | TGTGCTAGTGGAACGAACAATGAGCAGTTCTTC
TRBJ1-6 | TRBD1 | NA | TRBV19 | CASSARDRDDSPLHF | TGTGCCAGTAGTGCGAGGGACAGGGACGATTCACCCCTCCACTTT
TRBJ2-2 | NA | NA | TRBV6-2/TRBV6-3 | CASSYYLPFTGELFF | TGTGCCAGCAGTTACTATCTACCGTTCACCGGGGAGCTGTTTTTT
TRBJ2-5 | NA | NA | TRBV7-8 | CASSPPRYETQYF | TGTGCCAGCAGCCCCCCTAGATATGAGACCCAGTACTTC
TRBJ2-6 | NA | NA | TRBV19 | CATDGATSGANVLTF | TGTGCCACCGACGGGGCCACCTCTGGGGCCAACGTCCTGACTTTC
TRBJ2-7 | NA | NA | TRBV27 | CASSPQGMSEEQYF | TGTGCCAGCAGTCCGCAGGGGATGTCAGAAGAGCAGTACTTC
TRBJ1-1 | TRBD1 | NA | TRBV5-1 | CASSMTGANTEAFF | TGCGCCAGCAGCATGACAGGGGCGAACACTGAAGCTTTCTTT
TRBJ1-2 | NA | few | TRBV28 | CASIGDISEGYTF | TGTGCCAGCATAGGGGACATTTCGGAGGGCTACACCTTC
TRBJ1-3 | TRBD1 | NA | TRBV9 | CASSPHRGGAGTGNTIYF | TGTGCCAGCAGCCCCCACAGGGGGGGGGCTGGGACTGGAAACACCATATATTTT
TRBJ1-1 | NA | few | TRBV9 | CASSPGINTEAFF | TGTGCCAGCAGCCCAGGAATTAACACTGAAGCTTTCTTT
TRBJ1-3 | NA | NA | TRBV7-9 | CASSRQGGPWSGNTIYF | TGTGCCAGCAGCCGCCAAGGGGGTCCTTGGTCTGGAAACACCATATATTTT
TRBJ2-3 | TRBD2 | NA | TRBV19 | CASSIRASGRWDTQYF | TGTGCCAGTAGTATAAGGGCTAGCGGGAGATGGGATACGCAGTATTTT
TRBJ1-2 | TRBD1 | NA | TRBV28 | CASSYTGGGNYGYTF | TGTGCCAGCAGTTACACAGGGGGCGGTAACTATGGCTACACCTTC
TRBJ1-1 | NA | NA | TRBV5-1 | CASSQGPANTEAFF | TGCGCCAGCAGCCAAGGTCCCGCAAACACTGAAGCTTTCTTT